The T cell receptor beta chain described here comes from a study of blood T cell repertoires in COVID-19. Study context: Whether acute or convalescent, the COVID-19 samples came from the United States, Italy and Spain. In each case, the material was cDNA or gDNA derived from T cells, B-cell-depleted T cells, or PBMCs.

Some clones are missing from TCRdb's copy, which holds only in-frame ones; the method was immunoSEQ multiplex PCR. The sample holds about 190,000 clones; 85% to 90% are singletons and the top ten take about 0.66%. Looked up from germline, CDR1 is MNHEY and CDR2 is SMNVEV (reference sequence). The V end lost 4 bases, the J end lost 9 bases, and 18 bases lay between the germline ends. The CDR3 loop spans 14 amino acids. The sequence came from a man aged 50 to 60 with acute or convalescent COVID-19. Material for sequencing was peripheral blood. The chain carries TRBV27 and TRBJ1-2; tentative D call: TRBD1 (5 bases). CDR3 sequence reads: CASSSIRGGTRYTF. The CDR3 DNA reads TGTGCCAGCAGTTCGATACGGGGGGGTACACGCTACACCTTC.